The clone carrying this TCR beta chain showed up just once. Assay: immunoSEQ multiplex PCR; the TCRdb copy retains only in-frame clones and omits some. The sample yields tens of thousands of clones, around three quarters seen once. These data belong to a study of blood T cell repertoires in COVID-19. On the study more broadly: The United States, Italy and Spain supplied acute and convalescent COVID-19 samples.

V dropped 5 bases and J dropped 2 bases, with 15 bases sitting between them. Germline loops: CDR1 SNHLY, CDR2 FYNNEI. This CDR3 contains 15 residues. This TCR was recovered from an older man with acute or convalescent COVID-19. The J gene is TRBJ2-5, the V gene TRBV2; D perhaps matches TRBD2 (6 bases). Source material: peripheral blood. CDR3 sequence: CASSRTLAGQETQYF. The DNA of the CDR3 is TGTGCCAGCAGTCGAACATTGGCGGGGCAAGAGACCCAGTACTTC.